Presented here are 10 T cell receptor beta chains from one specimen sequenced in a study of blood T cell repertoires in COVID-19. Clones were read by immunoSEQ multiplex PCR, and TCRdb kept only the in-frame ones, dropping some. The sample has some 240,000 clones, roughly four fifths seen once. The sequenced material came from peripheral blood. The receptors were sampled from a woman at least 80 years old with COVID-19, enrolled during active disease.

For the CDR3, the DNA is TGTGCCAGCAGCCCTCGACTAGCGGGAGCGAGCACAGATACGCAGTATTTT. This codes for CASSPRLAGASTDTQYF. The J gene is TRBJ2-3, the V gene TRBV4-2, with 12 positions matching TRBD2. The CDR3 covers 17 residues. Germline trimming cut 4 bases from V and 0 bases from J; bases unmatched to any gene: 5. CDR1 is LGHNA, CDR2 YNFKEQ, per germline.

The chain employs TRBV28 and TRBJ1-2; 7 nucleotides match TRBD1. The germline V gene has CDR1 MDHEN and CDR2 SYDVKM. The CDR3 has 16 residues. Losses at the gene ends were 3 bases for V and 7 bases for J; bases not matched to a gene: 14. Written as DNA, the CDR3 is TGTGCCAGCAGTTTTAGACAGGGACGGGCGCTAGTTGGCTACACCTTC. Translation: CASSFRQGRALVGYTF.

The table lists this clone with a few counts. This rearrangement joins TRBV30 to TRBJ1-1; D possibly corresponds to TRBD1 (6 bases). There are 13 residues in the CDR3. CDR1 is GTSNPN, CDR2 SVGIG, per germline (reference sequence). Trimming took off 4 bases at V and 1 base at J, with 10 bases between the two ends. Written as DNA, the CDR3 is TGTGCCTGGACTTCACAGGGGAACACTGAAGCTTTCTTT. Its translation is CAWTSQGNTEAFF.

V gene TRBV27 combines with J gene TRBJ1-1, with D possibly being TRBD1 (5 bases). Germline V gene data show CDR1 as MNHEY and CDR2 as SMNVEV (reference sequence). This CDR3 has 18 residues. Trimming cost V 1 base and J 5 bases, with 23 bases left between them. In DNA, the CDR3 is TGTGCCAGCAGTTTATATGCTTCGGGGTTGGGGCGGGGAACTGAAGCTTTCTTT. The encoded protein is CASSLYASGLGRGTEAFF.

This chain joins TRBV6-1 and TRBJ2-1, with TRBD1 identical over 9 bases. This CDR3 spans 17 amino acids. Germline V gene data show CDR1 as MNHNS and CDR2 as SASEGT. The V gene end was trimmed by 1 base and the J gene end by 7 bases; junction bases not matched to a gene: 11. The CDR3, as DNA: TGTGCCAGCAGTGAAGGTTTCGGGACAGGGTATCGTAATGAGCAGTTCTTC. Protein sequence: CASSEGFGTGYRNEQFF.

The J gene is TRBJ2-7, the V gene TRBV5-1; D may be TRBD1 (5 bases). Germline lookup yields CDR1 SGHRS and CDR2 YFSETQ. Trimming removed 4 bases from V and 6 bases from J, with 17 bases in between. This CDR3 contains 14 residues. CDR3 in amino acids: CASSQGSSPGEQYF. CDR3 in DNA: TGCGCCAGCAGCCAGGGTAGTTCACCTGGCGAGCAGTACTTC.

The V call is TRBV10-3, the J call TRBJ1-2; TRBD1 aligns across 11 bases. The CDR3 consists of 17 residues. Germline V CDR1 and CDR2: ENHRY, SYGVKD. Losses at the gene ends were 0 bases for V and 4 bases for J; bases not matched to a gene: 7. The CDR3 nucleotides read TGTGCCATCAGTGAGTCGGACAGGGGGCTTGAGGTCTATGGCTACACCTTC. The encoded protein is CAISESDRGLEVYGYTF.

This clone was seen a single time. The chain couples TRBV6-5 to TRBJ2-7; the match to TRBD2 covers 9 bases. CDR3 length: 15 amino acids. J gave up 2 bases and V 0 bases, and 2 bases lay outside the gene matches. Germline CDR1 MNHEY, CDR2 SVGAGI. CDR3 residues: CASSYSAGGAYEQYF. CDR3 sequence (DNA): TGTGCCAGCAGTTACTCGGCGGGGGGGGCCTACGAGCAGTACTTC.

The rearrangement uses TRBV6-2 or TRBV6-3 and TRBJ2-2; D unresolved. CDR3 length equals 14 residues. V was trimmed by 3 bases and J by 4 bases, leaving 9 bases between them. Germline values: CDR1 MNHEY, CDR2 SVGEGT. This CDR3 is CASSYPRLTGELFF. For the CDR3, the DNA is TGTGCCAGCAGTTATCCCAGACTCACCGGGGAGCTGTTTTTT.

In its sample, this clone is medium-sized. The V call is TRBV6-1, the J call TRBJ1-3; D is unclear. V shed 2 bases and J shed 0 bases, with 8 bases lying between them. This CDR3 has 15 residues. Per germline, CDR1 MNHNS and CDR2 SASEGT. CDR3 bases: TGTGCCAGCAGTGAAATGCCGAGCTCTGGAAACACCATATATTTT. This codes for CASSEMPSSGNTIYF.